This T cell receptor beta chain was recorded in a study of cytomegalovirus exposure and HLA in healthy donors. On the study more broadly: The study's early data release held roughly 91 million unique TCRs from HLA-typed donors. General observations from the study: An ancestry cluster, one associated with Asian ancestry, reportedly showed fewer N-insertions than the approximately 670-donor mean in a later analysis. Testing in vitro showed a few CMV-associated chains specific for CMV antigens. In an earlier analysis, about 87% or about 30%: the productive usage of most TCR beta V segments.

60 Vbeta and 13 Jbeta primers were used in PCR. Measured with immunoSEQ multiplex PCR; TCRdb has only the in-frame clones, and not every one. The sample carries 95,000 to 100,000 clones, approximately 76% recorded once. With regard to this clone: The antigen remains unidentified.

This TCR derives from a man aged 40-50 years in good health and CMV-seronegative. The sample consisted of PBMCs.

CDR3 nucleotides: TGTGCCAGCAGCGTGGACAGGCCGGAGCAGTTCTTC. This sequence encodes CASSVDRPEQFF. The rearrangement uses TRBV7-8 and TRBJ2-1, with 7 bases identical to TRBD1. J was trimmed by 10 bases and V by 5 bases; bases with no gene match: 5. Germline lookup yields CDR1 SGHVS and CDR2 FQNEAQ. The CDR3 spans 12 residues.